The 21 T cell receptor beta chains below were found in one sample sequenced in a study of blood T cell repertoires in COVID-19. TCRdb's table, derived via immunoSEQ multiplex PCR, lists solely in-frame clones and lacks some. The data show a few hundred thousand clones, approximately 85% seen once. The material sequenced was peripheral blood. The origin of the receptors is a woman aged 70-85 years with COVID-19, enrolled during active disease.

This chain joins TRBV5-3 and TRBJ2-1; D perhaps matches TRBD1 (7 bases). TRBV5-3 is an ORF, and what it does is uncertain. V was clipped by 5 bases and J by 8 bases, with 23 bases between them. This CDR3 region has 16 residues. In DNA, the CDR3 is TGTGCCAGAAGATTTACCGGGACTTATGACAGGGATGAGCAGTTCTTC. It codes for CARRFTGTYDRDEQFF.

The CDR3 DNA is TGTGCCATCAGAAGGGGGTCGGACACTGAAGCTTTCTTT. This translates into CAIRRGSDTEAFF. V gene TRBV10-3 combines with J gene TRBJ1-1, with D tentatively TRBD1 (6 bases). There are 13 residues in the CDR3. V was cut by 6 bases and J by 3 bases, with 11 bases left in between. Germline V lookup: CDR1 ENHRY, CDR2 SYGVKD.

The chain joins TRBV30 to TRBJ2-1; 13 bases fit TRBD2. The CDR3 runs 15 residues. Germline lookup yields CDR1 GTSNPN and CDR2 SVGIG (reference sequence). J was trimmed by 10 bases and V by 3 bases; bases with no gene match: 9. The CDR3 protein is CAWRLTSGRASEQFF. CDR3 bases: TGTGCCTGGAGACTCACTAGCGGGAGGGCCTCCGAGCAGTTCTTC.

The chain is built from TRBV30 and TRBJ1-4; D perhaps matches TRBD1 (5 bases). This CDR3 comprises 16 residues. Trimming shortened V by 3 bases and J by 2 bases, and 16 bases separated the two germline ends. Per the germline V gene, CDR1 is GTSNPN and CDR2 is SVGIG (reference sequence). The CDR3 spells CAWRGGTGGTNEKLFF. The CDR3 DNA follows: TGTGCCTGGAGGGGAGGGACGGGAGGGACTAATGAAAAACTGTTTTTT.

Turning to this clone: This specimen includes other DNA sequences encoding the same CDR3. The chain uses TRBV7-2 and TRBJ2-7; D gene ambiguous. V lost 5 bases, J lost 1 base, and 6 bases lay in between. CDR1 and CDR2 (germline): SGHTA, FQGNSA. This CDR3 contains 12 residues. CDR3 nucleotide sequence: TGTGCCAGCAGCCTTACTTCCTACGAGCAGTACTTC. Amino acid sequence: CASSLTSYEQYF.

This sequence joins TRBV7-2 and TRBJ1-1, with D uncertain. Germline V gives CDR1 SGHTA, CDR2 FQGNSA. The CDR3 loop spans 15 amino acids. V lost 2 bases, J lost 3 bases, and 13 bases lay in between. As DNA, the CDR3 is TGTGCCAGCAGCTTAAGTCGGGAAATGGACACTGAAGCTTTCTTT. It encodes CASSLSREMDTEAFF.

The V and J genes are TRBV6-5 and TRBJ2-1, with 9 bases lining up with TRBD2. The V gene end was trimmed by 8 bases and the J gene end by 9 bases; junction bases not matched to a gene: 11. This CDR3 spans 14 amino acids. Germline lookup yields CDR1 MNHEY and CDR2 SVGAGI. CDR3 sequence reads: CASLGASGIGEQFF. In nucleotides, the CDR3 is TGTGCCAGCCTGGGGGCTAGCGGGATTGGTGAGCAGTTCTTC.

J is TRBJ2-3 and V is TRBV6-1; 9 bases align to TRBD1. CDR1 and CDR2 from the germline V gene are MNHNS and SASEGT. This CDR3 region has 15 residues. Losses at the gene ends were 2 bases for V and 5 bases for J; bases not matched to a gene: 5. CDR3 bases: TGTGCCAGCAGTGAAATACAGGGGGCTGGAGATACGCAGTATTTT. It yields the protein CASSEIQGAGDTQYF.

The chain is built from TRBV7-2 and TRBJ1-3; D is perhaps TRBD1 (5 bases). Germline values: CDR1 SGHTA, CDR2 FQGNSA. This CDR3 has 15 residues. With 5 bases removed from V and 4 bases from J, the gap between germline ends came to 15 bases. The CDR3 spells CASSPPGGRGNTIYF. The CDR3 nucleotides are TGTGCCAGCAGCCCCCCGGGGGGGAGAGGAAACACCATATATTTT.

CDR3 sequence reads: CSVGRGGDTEAFF. The CDR3 bases are TGCAGCGTTGGCCGTGGAGGGGACACTGAAGCTTTCTTT. The chain uses TRBV29-1 and TRBJ1-1, with D maybe TRBD1 (5 bases). The CDR3 spans 13 residues. The ends were cut back, 4 bases at V and 3 bases at J, with 12 bases in the middle. Germline assignment: CDR1 SQVTM and CDR2 ANQGSEA.

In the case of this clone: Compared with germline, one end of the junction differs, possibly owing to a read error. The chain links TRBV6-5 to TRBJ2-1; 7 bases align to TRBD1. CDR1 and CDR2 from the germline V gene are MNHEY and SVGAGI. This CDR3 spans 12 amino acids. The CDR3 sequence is CAGSYRGDEQFF. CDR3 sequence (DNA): TGTGCCGGCAGTTACAGGGGCGATGAGCAGTTCTTC.

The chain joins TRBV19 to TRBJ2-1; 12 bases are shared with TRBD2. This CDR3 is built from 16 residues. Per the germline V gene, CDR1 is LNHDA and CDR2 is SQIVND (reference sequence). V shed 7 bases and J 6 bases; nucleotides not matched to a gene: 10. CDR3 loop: CASKGPTSGSPNEQFF. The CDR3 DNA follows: TGTGCCAGTAAGGGCCCGACTAGCGGGAGCCCCAATGAGCAGTTCTTC.

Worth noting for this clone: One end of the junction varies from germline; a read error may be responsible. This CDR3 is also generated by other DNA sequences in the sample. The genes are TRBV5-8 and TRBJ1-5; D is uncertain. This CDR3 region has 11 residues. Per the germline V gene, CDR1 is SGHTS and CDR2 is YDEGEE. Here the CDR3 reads CASSLGGPQHF. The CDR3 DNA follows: TGTGCCAGCAGTTTGGGAGGTCCCCAGCATTTT.

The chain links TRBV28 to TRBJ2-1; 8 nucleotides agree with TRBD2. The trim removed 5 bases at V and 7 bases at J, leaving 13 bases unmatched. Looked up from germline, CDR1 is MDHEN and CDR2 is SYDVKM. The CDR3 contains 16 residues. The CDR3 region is CASSTPHSGSLNEQFF. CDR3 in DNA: TGTGCCAGCAGTACGCCCCACAGCGGGAGTTTGAATGAGCAGTTCTTC. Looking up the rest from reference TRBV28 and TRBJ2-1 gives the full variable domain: DVKVTQSSRYLVKRTGEKVFLECVQDMDHENMFWYRQDPGLGLRLIYFSYDVKMKEKGDIPEGYSVSREKKERFSLILESASTNQTSMYLCASSTPHSGSLNEQFFGPGTRLTVL.

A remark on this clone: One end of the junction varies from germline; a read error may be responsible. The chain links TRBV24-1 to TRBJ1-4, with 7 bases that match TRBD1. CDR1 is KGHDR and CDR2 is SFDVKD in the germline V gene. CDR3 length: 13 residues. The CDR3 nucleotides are TGTGCCACCAGCCACTATTGTGAAAGGACAGGTAATTTT. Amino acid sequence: CATSHYCERTGNF.

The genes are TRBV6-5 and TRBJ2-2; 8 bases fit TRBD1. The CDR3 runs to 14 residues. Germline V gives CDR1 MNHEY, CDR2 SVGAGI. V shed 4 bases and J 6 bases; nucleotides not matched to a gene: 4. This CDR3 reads CASSSTTGAGELFF. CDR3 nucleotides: TGTGCCAGCAGTTCGACGACAGGGGCCGGGGAGCTGTTTTTT.

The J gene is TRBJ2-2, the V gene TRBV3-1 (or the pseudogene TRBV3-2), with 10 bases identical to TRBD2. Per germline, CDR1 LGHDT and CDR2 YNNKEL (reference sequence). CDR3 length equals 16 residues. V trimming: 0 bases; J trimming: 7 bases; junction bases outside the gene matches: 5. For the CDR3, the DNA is TGTGCCAGCAGCCAAGATCCTAGCGGGAGATTCGGGGAGCTGTTTTTT. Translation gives CASSQDPSGRFGELFF.

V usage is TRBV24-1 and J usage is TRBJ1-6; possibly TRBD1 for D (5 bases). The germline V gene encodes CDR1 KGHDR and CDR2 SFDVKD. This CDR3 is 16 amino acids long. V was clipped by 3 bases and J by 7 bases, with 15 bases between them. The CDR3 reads CATSDPRGGKNSPLHF. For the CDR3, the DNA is TGTGCCACCAGTGATCCCCGGGGGGGGAAGAATTCACCCCTCCACTTT.

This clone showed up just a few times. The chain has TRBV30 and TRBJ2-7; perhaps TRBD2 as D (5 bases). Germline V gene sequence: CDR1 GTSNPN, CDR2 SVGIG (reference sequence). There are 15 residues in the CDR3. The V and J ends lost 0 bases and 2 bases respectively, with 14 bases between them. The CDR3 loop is CAWSVGPAGPYEQYF. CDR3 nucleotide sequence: TGTGCCTGGAGTGTTGGGCCTGCGGGCCCCTACGAGCAGTACTTC.

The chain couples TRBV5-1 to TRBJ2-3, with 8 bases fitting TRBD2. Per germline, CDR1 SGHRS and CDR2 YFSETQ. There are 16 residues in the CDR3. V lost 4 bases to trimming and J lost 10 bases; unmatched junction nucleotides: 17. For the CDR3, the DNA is TGCGCCAGCAGCACCGCCCTAGCGGGTGGTGTCGGGGCGCAGTATTTT. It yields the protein CASSTALAGGVGAQYF. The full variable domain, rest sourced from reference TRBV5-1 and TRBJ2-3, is KAGVTQTPRYLIKTRGQQVTLSCSPISGHRSVSWYQQTPGQGLQFLFEYFSETQRNKGNFPGRFSGRQFSNSRSEMNVSTLELGDSALYLCASSTALAGGVGAQYFGPGTRLTVL.

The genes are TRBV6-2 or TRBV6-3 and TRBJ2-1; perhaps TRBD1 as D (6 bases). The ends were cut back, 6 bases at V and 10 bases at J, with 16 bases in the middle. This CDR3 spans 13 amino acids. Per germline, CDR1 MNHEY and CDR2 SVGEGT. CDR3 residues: CASSMDSFQEQFF. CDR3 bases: TGTGCCAGCAGCATGGACAGCTTCCAAGAGCAGTTCTTC.